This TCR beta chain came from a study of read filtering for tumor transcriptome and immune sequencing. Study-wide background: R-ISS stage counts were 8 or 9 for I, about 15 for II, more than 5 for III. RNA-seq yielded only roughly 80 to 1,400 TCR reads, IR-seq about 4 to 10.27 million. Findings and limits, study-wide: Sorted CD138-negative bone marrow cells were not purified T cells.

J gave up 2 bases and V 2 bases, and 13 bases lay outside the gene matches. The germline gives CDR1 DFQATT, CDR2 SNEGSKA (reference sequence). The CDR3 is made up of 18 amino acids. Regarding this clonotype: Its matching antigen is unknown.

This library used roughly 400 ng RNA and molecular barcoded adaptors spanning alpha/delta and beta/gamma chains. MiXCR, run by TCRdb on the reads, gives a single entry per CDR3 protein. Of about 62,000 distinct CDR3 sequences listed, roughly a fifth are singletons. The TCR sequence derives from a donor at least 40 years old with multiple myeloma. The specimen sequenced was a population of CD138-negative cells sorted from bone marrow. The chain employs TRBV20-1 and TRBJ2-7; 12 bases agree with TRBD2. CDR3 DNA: TGCAGTGCTAGAAGCGCCTGGACTAGCGGGAATTCAGCCTACGAGCAGTACTTC. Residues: CSARSAWTSGNSAYEQYF.